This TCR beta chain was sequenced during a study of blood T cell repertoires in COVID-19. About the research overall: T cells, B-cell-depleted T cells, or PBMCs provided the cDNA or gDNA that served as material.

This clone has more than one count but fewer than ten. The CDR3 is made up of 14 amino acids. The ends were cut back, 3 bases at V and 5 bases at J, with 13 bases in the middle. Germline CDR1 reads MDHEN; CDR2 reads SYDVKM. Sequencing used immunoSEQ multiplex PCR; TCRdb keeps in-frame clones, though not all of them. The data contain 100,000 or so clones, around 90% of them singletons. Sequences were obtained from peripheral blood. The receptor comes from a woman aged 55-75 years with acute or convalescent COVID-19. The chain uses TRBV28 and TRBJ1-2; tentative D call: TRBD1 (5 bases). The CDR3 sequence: CASSFGAGLYGYTF. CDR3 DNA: TGTGCCAGCAGTTTTGGGGCAGGGTTGTATGGCTACACCTTC.